One sample yielded the 4 T cell receptor beta chains listed below, sequenced in a study of blood T cell repertoires in COVID-19. Only in-frame clones appear in the TCRdb table, and some are missing; sequencing was by immunoSEQ multiplex PCR. The sample contains 250,000 to 350,000 clones, over 75% of which appear only once. Material: PBMCs or T cells enriched from blood (not recorded which). These receptors came from a woman aged 25 to 39 who had recovered from COVID-19.

The chain has TRBV19 and TRBJ1-2; tentative D call: TRBD1 (5 bases). CDR1 and CDR2 (germline): LNHDA, SQIVND (reference sequence). V gave up 11 bases and J gave up 3 bases, with 19 bases separating them. The CDR3 runs to 14 residues. The CDR3 DNA reads as TGTGCCGGACCCTTCAGGGCAGTTTACTATGGCTACACCTTC. It is translated as CAGPFRAVYYGYTF.

This sequence joins TRBV6-6 and TRBJ2-7; D is unresolved. The CDR3 has 12 amino acids. CDR1 and CDR2 from the germline V gene are MNHNY and SVGAGI (reference sequence). Trimming shortened V by 6 bases and J by 2 bases, and 8 bases separated the two germline ends. Here the CDR3 reads CASSRTTYEQYF. The CDR3 coding sequence is TGTGCCAGCAGCCGTACTACCTACGAGCAGTACTTC.

The rearrangement links TRBV30 to TRBJ2-1; D unresolved. This CDR3 region has 14 residues. Germline CDR1 reads GTSNPN; CDR2 reads SVGIG (reference sequence). V dropped 4 bases and J dropped 3 bases, with 13 bases sitting between them. For the CDR3, the DNA is TGTGCCTGGACCACTAAGAACTACTACAATGAGCAGTTCTTC. Amino acids: CAWTTKNYYNEQFF.

The chain employs TRBV5-6 and TRBJ2-1, with TRBD2 as a possible D gene (6 bases). The V and J ends lost 2 bases and 2 bases respectively, with 20 bases between them. This CDR3 comprises 18 residues. Germline assignment: CDR1 SGHDT and CDR2 YYEEEE. The CDR3 DNA sequence: TGTGCCAGCAGCTTCCCACTGGAGGGGCAATACACCTACAATGAGCAGTTCTTC. Protein sequence: CASSFPLEGQYTYNEQFF.